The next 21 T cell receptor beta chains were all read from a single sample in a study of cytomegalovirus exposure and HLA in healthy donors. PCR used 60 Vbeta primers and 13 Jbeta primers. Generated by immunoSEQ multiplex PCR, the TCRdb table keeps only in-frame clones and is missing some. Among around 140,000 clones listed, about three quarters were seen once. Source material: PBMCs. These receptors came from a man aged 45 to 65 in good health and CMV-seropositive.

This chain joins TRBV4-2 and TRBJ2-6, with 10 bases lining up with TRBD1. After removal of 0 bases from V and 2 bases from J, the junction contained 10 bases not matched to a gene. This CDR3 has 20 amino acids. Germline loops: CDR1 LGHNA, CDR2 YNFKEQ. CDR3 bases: TGTGCCAGCAGCCAAGAGCCCCCGGGACAGGGGAGGACTGGGGCCAACGTCCTGACTTTC. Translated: CASSQEPPGQGRTGANVLTF.

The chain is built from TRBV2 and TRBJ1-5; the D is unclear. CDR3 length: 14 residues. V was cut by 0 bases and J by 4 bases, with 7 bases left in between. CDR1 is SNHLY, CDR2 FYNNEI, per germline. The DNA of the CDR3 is TGTGCCAGCAGTGAAGCTACCAGGAATCAGCCCCAGCATTTT. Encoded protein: CASSEATRNQPQHF. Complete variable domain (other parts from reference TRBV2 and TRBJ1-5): EPEVTQTPSHQVTQMGQEVILRCVPISNHLYFYWYRQILGQKVEFLVSFYNNEISEKSEIFDDQFSVERPDGSNFTLKIRSTKLEDSAMYFCASSEATRNQPQHFGDGTRLSIL.

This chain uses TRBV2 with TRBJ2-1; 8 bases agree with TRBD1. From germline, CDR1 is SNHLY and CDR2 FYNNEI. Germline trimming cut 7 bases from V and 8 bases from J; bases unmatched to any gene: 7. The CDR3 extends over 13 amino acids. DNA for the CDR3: TGTGCCAGCACCCCGGACAGGGCCCATGAGCAGTTCTTC. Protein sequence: CASTPDRAHEQFF.

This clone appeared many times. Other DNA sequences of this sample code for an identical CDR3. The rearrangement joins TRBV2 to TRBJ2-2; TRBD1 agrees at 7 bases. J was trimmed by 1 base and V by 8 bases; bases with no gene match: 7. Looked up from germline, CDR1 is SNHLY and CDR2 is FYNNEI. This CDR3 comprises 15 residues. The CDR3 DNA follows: TGTGCCAGCTCTCGACAGGGACGGAACACCGGGGAGCTGTTTTTT. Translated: CASSRQGRNTGELFF.

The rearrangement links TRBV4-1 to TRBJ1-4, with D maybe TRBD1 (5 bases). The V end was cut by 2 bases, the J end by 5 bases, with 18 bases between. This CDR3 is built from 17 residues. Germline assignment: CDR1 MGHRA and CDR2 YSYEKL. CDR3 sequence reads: CASSQSLTTGVNEKLFF. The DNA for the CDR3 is TGCGCCAGCAGCCAATCTTTAACCACAGGCGTCAATGAAAAACTGTTTTTT.

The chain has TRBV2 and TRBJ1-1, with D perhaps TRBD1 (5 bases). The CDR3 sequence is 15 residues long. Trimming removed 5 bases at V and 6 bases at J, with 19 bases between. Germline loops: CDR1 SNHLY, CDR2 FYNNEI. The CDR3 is CASSSQGSWVSEAFF. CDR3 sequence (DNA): TGTGCCAGCAGTTCGCAGGGTAGTTGGGTCTCTGAAGCTTTCTTT.

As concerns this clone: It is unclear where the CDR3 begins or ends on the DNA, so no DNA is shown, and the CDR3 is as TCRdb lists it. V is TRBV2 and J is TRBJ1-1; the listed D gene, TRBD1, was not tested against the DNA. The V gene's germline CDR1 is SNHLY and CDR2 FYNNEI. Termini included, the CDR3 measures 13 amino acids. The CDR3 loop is CASILDRGGEAFF.

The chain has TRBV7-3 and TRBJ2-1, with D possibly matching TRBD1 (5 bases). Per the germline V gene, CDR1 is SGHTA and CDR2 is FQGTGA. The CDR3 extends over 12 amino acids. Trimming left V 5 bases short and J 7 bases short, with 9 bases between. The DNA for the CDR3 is TGTGCCAGCAGCCATGACAGTAATGAGCAGTTCTTC. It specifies CASSHDSNEQFF.

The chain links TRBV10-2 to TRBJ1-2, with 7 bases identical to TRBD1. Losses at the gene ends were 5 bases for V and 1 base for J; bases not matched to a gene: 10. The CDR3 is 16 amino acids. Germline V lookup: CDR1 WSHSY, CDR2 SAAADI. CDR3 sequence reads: CASSPLTGPFNYGYTF. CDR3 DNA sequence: TGCGCCAGCAGTCCTCTGACAGGGCCCTTTAACTATGGCTACACCTTC.

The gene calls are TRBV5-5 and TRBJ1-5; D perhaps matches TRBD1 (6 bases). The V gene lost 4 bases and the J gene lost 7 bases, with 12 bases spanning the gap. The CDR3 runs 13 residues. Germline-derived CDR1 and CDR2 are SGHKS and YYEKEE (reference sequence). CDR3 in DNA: TGTGCCAGCAGCCAAACAGGGAGCCAGCCCCAGCATTTT. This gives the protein CASSQTGSQPQHF.

CDR3 in amino acids: CATSRDSLSGNTEAFF. CDR3 nucleotide sequence: TGTGCCACCAGCAGAGATTCTTTGAGTGGGAACACTGAAGCTTTCTTT. The V call is TRBV15, the J call TRBJ1-1, with unresolved D. The V and J ends lost 0 bases and 1 base respectively, with 12 bases between them. The CDR3 consists of 16 residues. Looked up from germline, CDR1 is LNHNV and CDR2 is YYDKDF (reference sequence).

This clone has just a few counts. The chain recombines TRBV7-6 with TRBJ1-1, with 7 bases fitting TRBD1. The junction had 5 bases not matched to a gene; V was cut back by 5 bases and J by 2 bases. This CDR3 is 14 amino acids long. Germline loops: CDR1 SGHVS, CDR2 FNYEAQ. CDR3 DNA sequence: TGTGCCAGCAGCCGTCAGGGGGGTAACACTGAAGCTTTCTTT. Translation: CASSRQGGNTEAFF.

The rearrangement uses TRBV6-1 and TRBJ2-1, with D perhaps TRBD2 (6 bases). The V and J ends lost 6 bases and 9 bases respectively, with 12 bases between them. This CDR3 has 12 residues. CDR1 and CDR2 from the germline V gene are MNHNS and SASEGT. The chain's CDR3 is CASRDGAGEQFF. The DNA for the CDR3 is TGTGCCAGCAGGGACGGAGCGGGTGAGCAGTTCTTC.

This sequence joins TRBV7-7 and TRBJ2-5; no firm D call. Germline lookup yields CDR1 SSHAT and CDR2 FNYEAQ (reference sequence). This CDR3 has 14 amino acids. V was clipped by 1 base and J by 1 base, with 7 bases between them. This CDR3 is CASSLGQAQETQYF. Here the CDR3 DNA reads TGTGCCAGCAGCTTAGGTCAGGCCCAAGAGACCCAGTACTTC.

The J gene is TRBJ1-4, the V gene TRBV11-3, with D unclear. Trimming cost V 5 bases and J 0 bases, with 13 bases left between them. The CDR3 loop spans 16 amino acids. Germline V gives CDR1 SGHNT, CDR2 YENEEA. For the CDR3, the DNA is TGTGCCAGCAGCCCGGATGGGCAGGCAACTAATGAAAAACTGTTTTTT. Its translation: CASSPDGQATNEKLFF.

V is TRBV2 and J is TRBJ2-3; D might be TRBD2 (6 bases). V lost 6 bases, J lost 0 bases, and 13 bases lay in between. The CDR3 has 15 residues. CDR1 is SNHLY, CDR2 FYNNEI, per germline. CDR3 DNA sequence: TGTGCCAGCAGCCCTCGGACTATTAGCACAGATACGCAGTATTTT. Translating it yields CASSPRTISTDTQYF.

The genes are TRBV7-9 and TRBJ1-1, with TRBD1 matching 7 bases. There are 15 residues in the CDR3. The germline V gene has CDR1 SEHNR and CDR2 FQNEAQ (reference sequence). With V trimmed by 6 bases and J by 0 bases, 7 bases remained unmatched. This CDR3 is CASSRRGGMNTEAFF. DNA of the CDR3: TGTGCCAGCAGTAGACGAGGGGGCATGAACACTGAAGCTTTCTTT.

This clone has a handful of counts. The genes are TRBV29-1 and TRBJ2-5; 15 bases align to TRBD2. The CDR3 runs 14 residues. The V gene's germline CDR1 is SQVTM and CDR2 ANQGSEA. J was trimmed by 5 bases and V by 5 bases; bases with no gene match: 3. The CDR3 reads CSVRTSGGVETQYF. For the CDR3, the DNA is TGCAGCGTTAGGACTAGCGGGGGGGTTGAGACCCAGTACTTC.

The CDR3 DNA reads TGTGCCAGCAGTTTACGGGGAACGGTTGGCTACACCTTC. Encoded protein: CASSLRGTVGYTF. This sequence joins TRBV27 and TRBJ1-2; D is unclear. The V end lost 2 bases, the J end lost 7 bases, and 11 bases lay between the germline ends. This CDR3 comprises 13 residues. Germline V lookup: CDR1 MNHEY, CDR2 SMNVEV (reference sequence).

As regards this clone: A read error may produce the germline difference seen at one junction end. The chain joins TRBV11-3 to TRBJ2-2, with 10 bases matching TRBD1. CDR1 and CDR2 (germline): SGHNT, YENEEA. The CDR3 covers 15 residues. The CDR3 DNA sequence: TGTGCCAGCAGCTTGGACAGGGGGTACACCGGGGAGCCGTTTTTT. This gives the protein CASSLDRGYTGEPFF.

The CDR3: CASSSSVGNNEQFF. The CDR3 nucleotides read TGTGCCAGCAGCTCTAGCGTCGGTAACAATGAGCAGTTCTTC. This chain joins TRBV7-6 and TRBJ2-1, with D possibly matching TRBD2 (6 bases). In germline, CDR1 is SGHVS, CDR2 FNYEAQ. V was shortened by 4 bases and J by 5 bases, with 12 bases between the two germline ends. The CDR3 is 14 residues long.